A selection of T cell receptor beta chains follows, all from one sample in a study of technical replicates of blood from several donors. Repertoires were generated with immunoSEQ multiplex PCR, while TCRdb's copy carries only in-frame clones and drops some. The data hold around 84,000 clones, with 95% to 98% observed a single time. The sample taken for sequencing was T cells isolated from PBMCs. The receptor set was obtained from a human donor in good health. Each CDR3 is given with its conserved first and last residue. The D gene is left open where the match is weak. Not every row has a clone size; where given, it reads once, few, many or a size class.

TRBV27	TRBJ1-2	NA	NA	TGTGCCAGCAGTTCCAGGGGTAGTGGCTACACCTTC	CASSSRGSGYTF
TRBV4-1	TRBJ2-7	NA	NA	TGCGCCAGCAGCCAAGTTGTTCGCCGGCAGGGACTCTCCTACGAGCAGTACTTC	CASSQVVRRQGLSYEQYF
TRBV29-1	TRBJ2-7	NA	NA	TGCAGCGTTGGACAGGCCTACGAGCAGTACTTC	CSVGQAYEQYF
TRBV5-1	TRBJ2-7	NA	NA	TGCGCCAGCAGCTTGGCTGACGTGGGGGGATACGAGCAGTACTTC	CASSLADVGGYEQYF
TRBV6-5	TRBJ2-2	NA	NA	TGTGCCACACGTGCCCCCGTCGGGGGGGAGCTGTTTTTT	CATRAPVGGELFF
TRBV5-5	TRBJ1-3	NA	NA	TGTGCCAGCAGCTTGCGTTGGACACCCGGGAACACCATATATTTT	CASSLRWTPGNTIYF
TRBV21-1	TRBJ2-7	NA	NA	TGTGCCAGCAGCAAGGAAGTCAGGTCTACGTACGAGCAGTACTTC	CASSKEVRSTYEQYF
TRBV4-1	TRBJ1-2	TRBD1	once	TGCGCCAGCAGCCAAGCCCACAGGGGAACCGGCTATGGCTACACCTTC	CASSQAHRGTGYGYTF
TRBV11-2	TRBJ2-1	TRBD2	NA	TGTGCCAGCAGCCCACGGACTAGCGGGGGGGCACACAATGAGCAGTTCTTC	CASSPRTSGGAHNEQFF
TRBV2	TRBJ2-7	TRBD1	NA	TGTGCCAGCAGTGTGGGGACGGGACAGGAGGGCTACGAGCAGTACTTC	CASSVGTGQEGYEQYF
TRBV5-1	TRBJ2-7	TRBD2	NA	TGCGCCAGCAGGGCAGATTCACTAGCGAGTTACGAGCAGTACTTC	CASRADSLASYEQYF
TRBV7-9	TRBJ1-1	TRBD1	NA	TGTGCCAGCAGCTTAGGTCAGGGGGTGAACACTGAAGCTTTCTTT	CASSLGQGVNTEAFF
TRBV11-2	TRBJ2-1	NA	NA	TGTGCCAGCAGCTCCGTACGGGGCTCCTACAATGAGCAGTTCTTC	CASSSVRGSYNEQFF
TRBV6-1	TRBJ1-2	TRBD1	NA	TGTGCCAGCAGTCCGACAGGGCACGGCTACACCTTC	CASSPTGHGYTF
TRBV7-9	TRBJ2-4	NA	NA	TGTGCCAGCAGCTCAGGGGGGCCTGCGGACATTCAGTACTTC	CASSSGGPADIQYF
TRBV2	TRBJ2-2	NA	NA	TGTGCCACTAGTATTGGTAGCGGCACCGGGGAGCTGTTTTTT	CATSIGSGTGELFF
TRBV6-1	TRBJ2-3	NA	NA	TGTGCCAGCCTCTACCCAGGGCGCACAGATACGCAGTATTTT	CASLYPGRTDTQYF
TRBV5-1	TRBJ1-5	NA	NA	TGCGCCAGCAGCGCCTCTACGGGGGGCAATCAGCCCCAGCATTTT	CASSASTGGNQPQHF
TRBV11-2	TRBJ2-7	NA	NA	TGTGCCAGCAGCCCCCCTGGTTGGCAGGTCCCCTACGAGCAGTACTTC	CASSPPGWQVPYEQYF
TRBV6-1	TRBJ1-1	NA	once	TGTGCCTCCTTACATGGGGGGAGAGGGGGGGCTGAAGCTTTCTTT	CASLHGGRGGAEAFF
TRBV4-1	TRBJ2-7	NA	NA	TGCGCCAGCAGCCAAGAACGGGTAGGGGGACCATCCTACGAGCAGTACTTC	CASSQERVGGPSYEQYF
TRBV7-9	TRBJ2-5	TRBD2	NA	TGTGCCAGCAGCTTAGGACGGTTCGAGGGAGGGCCACAAGAGACCCAGTACTTC	CASSLGRFEGGPQETQYF
TRBV7-6	TRBJ2-3	NA	NA	TGTGCCAGCAGCCTCTCTAGCACAGATACGCAGTATTTT	CASSLSSTDTQYF
TRBV7-9	TRBJ2-5	NA	NA	TGTGCCAGCAGCTCGACAGGAACCCACCAAGAGACCCAGTACTTC	CASSSTGTHQETQYF
TRBV2	TRBJ2-6	NA	NA	TGTGTCCTAGGGCAGGGAACCGGGGCCAACGTCCTGACTTTC	CVLGQGTGANVLTF
TRBV5-4	TRBJ2-5	TRBD2	NA	TGTGCCAGCAGCTTGAGCCAGCGGGAACAAGAGACCCAGTACTTC	CASSLSQREQETQYF
TRBV2	TRBJ2-3	TRBD2	NA	TGTGCCATTCAGCGGGGAGATACGCAGTATTTT	CAIQRGDTQYF
TRBV2	TRBJ1-4	TRBD1	NA	TGTGCCAGCAGTGTTGTGACAGGGGGCAATGAAAAACTGTTTTTT	CASSVVTGGNEKLFF
TRBV6-6	TRBJ2-5	NA	NA	TGTGCCAGCAGTTACTCGTCAGGGGCTCTGGAGACCCAGTACTTC	CASSYSSGALETQYF
TRBV14	TRBJ1-4	NA	NA	TGTGCCAGCAGCCAAGGCTGGGGGCTTATAAGTGAAAAACTGTTTTTT	CASSQGWGLISEKLFF
TRBV15	TRBJ2-1	TRBD2	NA	TGTGCCACCGCTAGCGGGTATAATGAGCAGTTCTTC	CATASGYNEQFF
TRBV5-1	TRBJ2-7	NA	NA	TGCGCCAGCAGCTTGGCCGATACCGCTATGGGCACCTACGAGCAGTACTTC	CASSLADTAMGTYEQYF
TRBV5-1	TRBJ1-2	TRBD1	NA	TGCGCCAGCAGCCTCGGGACAGCTAATAACTATGGCTACACCTTC	CASSLGTANNYGYTF
TRBV28	TRBJ2-1	TRBD1	once	TGTGCCAGCAGTTTAGGGCAGGGGGCGAATGAGCAGTTCTTC	CASSLGQGANEQFF
TRBV2	TRBJ1-4	NA	NA	TGTGCCTACGCAGGCGAGGCGGGGGAAAAACTGTTTTTT	CAYAGEAGEKLFF
TRBV2	TRBJ1-6	TRBD1	NA	TGTGCCAGCCTCACCTTCGCAGGGGGCCAATCACCCCTCCACTTT	CASLTFAGGQSPLHF
TRBV27	TRBJ2-7	TRBD2	NA	TGTGCCAGCAGTTTCTTAGCGGGGCCCAGAAACTACGAGCAGTACTTC	CASSFLAGPRNYEQYF
TRBV9	TRBJ1-6	NA	NA	TGTGCCAGCAGCGTCGGAGCCGTAGGAGGCTCCTATAATTCACCCCTCCACTTT	CASSVGAVGGSYNSPLHF
TRBV30	TRBJ1-1	TRBD1	NA	TGTGCCTGCATCCCGGACAGGGGAAACACTGAAGCTTTCTTT	CACIPDRGNTEAFF
TRBV11-2	TRBJ1-1	NA	NA	TGTGCCAGCGGGGAGGTGAGAGGGAAGAACACTGAAGCTTTCTTT	CASGEVRGKNTEAFF
TRBV28	TRBJ2-6	NA	NA	TGTGCCAGCACGGAGGACGGCTCTGGGGCCAACGTCCTGACTTTC	CASTEDGSGANVLTF
TRBV19	TRBJ2-1	TRBD1	NA	TGTGCCAGTAGTATCCGCTGGACAGGGGAGATCTACAATGAGCAGTTCTTC	CASSIRWTGEIYNEQFF
TRBV5-6	TRBJ1-2	NA	NA	TGTGCCAGCAGCTTGTGGGGGGGCTTGCCGAATGGCTACACCTTC	CASSLWGGLPNGYTF
TRBV19	TRBJ1-5	NA	NA	TGTGCCAGTAGTATGGTCGGACTCAATCAGCCCCAGCATTTT	CASSMVGLNQPQHF
TRBV11-2	TRBJ2-3	TRBD2	NA	TGTGCCAGCACCGTTAGCGGGGGGGCCTCAGATACGCAGTATTTT	CASTVSGGASDTQYF
TRBV5-8	TRBJ1-1	NA	NA	TGTGCCAGCACCCCGGGTCTTTCGAACACTGAAGCTTTCTTT	CASTPGLSNTEAFF
TRBV4-1	TRBJ2-1	TRBD2	few	TGCGCCAGCAGCCAAGTTTTGGCGGGAGGGCCCTACAATGAGCAGTTCTTC	CASSQVLAGGPYNEQFF
TRBV9	TRBJ2-1	TRBD1	NA	TGTGCCAGCAGCGCCCCGAGGACAGGGCTCAATGAGCAGTTCTTC	CASSAPRTGLNEQFF
TRBV5-1	TRBJ2-7	NA	NA	TGCGCCAGCAGCTTGGTGTTGGGGAGTTCCTACGAGCAGTACTTC	CASSLVLGSSYEQYF
TRBV7-6	TRBJ2-6	NA	NA	TGTGCCAGCAGCTTCCGGGACACTTCCTACTCTGGGGCCAACGTCCTGACTTTC	CASSFRDTSYSGANVLTF
TRBV11-3	TRBJ2-1	TRBD2	NA	TGTGCCAGCAGCACGGGACTAGCGGGAGCATACAATGAGCAGTTCTTC	CASSTGLAGAYNEQFF
TRBV6-5	TRBJ1-2	TRBD1	NA	TGTGCCAGCAGTTACCGACAGGGTGGTCCTTATGGCTACACCTTC	CASSYRQGGPYGYTF
TRBV7-9	TRBJ1-1	NA	NA	TGTGCCAGCAGCGCACCTATGGTGTTCGCTGAAGCTTTCTTT	CASSAPMVFAEAFF
TRBV9	TRBJ2-3	TRBD2	few	TGTGCCAGCGGGAACGGGGGGGCCGAGACAGATACGCAGTATTTT	CASGNGGAETDTQYF
TRBV23-1	TRBJ1-5	NA	NA	TGCGCCAGCAGTCACGGACAGAATAGCAATCAGCCCCAGCATTTT	CASSHGQNSNQPQHF
TRBV29-1	TRBJ2-2	TRBD2	NA	TGCAGCGTTGGTAGCGGGGGTTTCACCGGGGAGCTGTTTTTT	CSVGSGGFTGELFF
TRBV30	TRBJ2-7	NA	NA	TGTGCCTGGAGTGTCGGAAGCCGGGAGTACTTC	CAWSVGSREYF
TRBV28	TRBJ1-1	NA	NA	TGTGCCAGCAGTCTCCCGGGGGGGGCCACTGAAGCTTTCTTT	CASSLPGGATEAFF
TRBV5-1	TRBJ2-3	NA	once	TGCGCCAGCAGCCCTAGCGCCGGTACAGATACGCAGTATTTT	CASSPSAGTDTQYF